One T cell receptor (beta chain) is described in this entry. The data derive from a study of blood T cell repertoires in COVID-19. About the research overall: Both acute and convalescent COVID-19 samples were obtained from the United States, Italy and Spain. In each case, the material was cDNA or gDNA derived from T cells, B-cell-depleted T cells, or PBMCs.

The protocol was immunoSEQ multiplex PCR, while the TCRdb copy is restricted to in-frame clones and leaves out a portion. The sample carries about 180,000 clones, approximately 87% recorded once. The germline gives CDR1 SGHTA, CDR2 FQGNSA. The CDR3 covers 13 residues. V was cut by 5 bases and J by 4 bases, with 12 bases left in between. The source is a man between 65 and 79 years old with active or convalescent COVID-19. Material for sequencing was peripheral blood. This rearrangement joins TRBV7-2 to TRBJ2-7; TRBD2 might be the D (5 bases). The CDR3 region is CASSRATGYEQYF. For the CDR3, the DNA is TGTGCCAGCAGCCGGGCGACGGGGTACGAGCAGTACTTC.